Listed below are T cell receptor beta chains from one sample, sequenced in a study of cytotoxic CD8 clonotypes in ibrutinib-treated CLL. The repertoire was sequenced with immunoSEQ multiplex PCR; TCRdb's copy has only in-frame clones and lacks some. This sample has roughly 220,000 clones; roughly 65% occur once, and the top ten carry about 6.4%. Sequencing used PBMCs, obtained after 12 months of ibrutinib treatment. Receptor source: a human donor with chronic lymphocytic leukemia. Both conserved end residues are part of each CDR3. The D gene is left open where the match is weak. The size entry is marked missing in some rows and otherwise reads once, few, many or a size class.

D,J,V,size,DNA,CDR3
-,TRBJ2-7,TRBV7-7,-,TGTGCCAGCAGCCCACAAATTGGGTACGAGCAGTACTTC,CASSPQIGYEQYF
-,TRBJ1-1,TRBV6-5,-,TGTGCCAGCAGTTGGGCGTTGAACACTGAAGCTTTCTTT,CASSWALNTEAFF
-,TRBJ1-1,TRBV6-1,once,TGTGCCAGCAGTGTTAAAAGGGACTCTGAAGCTTTCTTT,CASSVKRDSEAFF
-,TRBJ1-2,TRBV6-5,few,TGTGCCAGCAGCTCCGGGCGCATCTATGGCTACACCTTC,CASSSGRIYGYTF
TRBD1,TRBJ1-5,TRBV18,few,TGTGCCAGCTCCCCTCGACAGGGTCAACAGCCCCAGCATTTT,CASSPRQGQQPQHF
TRBD1,TRBJ2-7,TRBV30,-,TGTGCCTGGTGCGGGACAGGGTGGGGCGAGCAGTACTTC,CAWCGTGWGEQYF
-,TRBJ1-5,TRBV7-9,-,TGTGCCAGCAGCTTCACAGCGGATAGCAATCAGCCCCAGCATTTT,CASSFTADSNQPQHF
-,TRBJ1-6,TRBV6-1,many,TGTGCCGGACGACAGGTTTTTGGCTCACCCCTCCACTTT,CAGRQVFGSPLHF
-,TRBJ1-6,TRBV6-6,-,TGTGCCAGCAGTTATGTAGGACCCCTCCACTTT,CASSYVGPLHF
-,TRBJ1-3,TRBV12-5,-,TGTGCTAGTGGTTTGGGCTCCGGGACCGGAAACACCATATATTTT,CASGLGSGTGNTIYF
-,TRBJ2-7,TRBV6-5,-,TGTGCCAGCAGTTCCTGGACAGGAGGGCCCCCCTACGAGCAGTACTTC,CASSSWTGGPPYEQYF
-,TRBJ1-1,TRBV5-4,-,TGTGCCAGCAGCTTGTACAGCGAGTTTCACACTGAAGCTTTCTTT,CASSLYSEFHTEAFF
-,TRBJ1-5,TRBV19,-,TGTGCCAGTAGTGGGATAAGAGAGCCCCAGCATTTT,CASSGIREPQHF
TRBD2,TRBJ2-5,TRBV7-6,-,TGTGCCAGCAGCCCTAACGGGGGGGCGAGGGGAGAGACCCAGTACTTC,CASSPNGGARGETQYF
TRBD1,TRBJ2-7,TRBV9,once,TGTGCCAGCAGCGTAGGGGGGACAGGGTTCGTCGAGCAGTACTTC,CASSVGGTGFVEQYF
-,TRBJ1-3,TRBV28,once,TGTGCCAGCAGTGTCGGCCACGGAAACACCATATATTTT,CASSVGHGNTIYF
TRBD2,TRBJ2-7,TRBV9,few,TGTGCCAGCAGACTAAAGACTAGCGGGGTCTACGAGCAGTACTTC,CASRLKTSGVYEQYF
TRBD1,TRBJ1-2,TRBV19,-,TGTGCCAGTACCCGGGGGAGGGACAGGGCCCCCAGTGGCTACACCTTC,CASTRGRDRAPSGYTF
-,TRBJ2-3,TRBV6-4,few,TGTGCCAGCAGCCTACAGGGTGATACGCAGTATTTT,CASSLQGDTQYF
-,TRBJ1-1,TRBV4-2,-,TGTGCCAGCAGCCAAGTCAACCGACAGCTGAACACTGAAGCTTTCTTT,CASSQVNRQLNTEAFF
TRBD2,TRBJ2-3,TRBV9,-,TGTGCCAGCAGCGTGGGGACTAGCGGGAGAGGAGATACGCAGTATTTT,CASSVGTSGRGDTQYF
-,TRBJ2-6,TRBV7-3,-,TGTGCCAGCAGCCCCCGGACCACTGGGGCCAACGTCCTGACTTTC,CASSPRTTGANVLTF
-,TRBJ1-2,TRBV4-2,once,TGTGCCAGCAGCTACCTACACAGGGATGTCTATGGCTACACCTTC,CASSYLHRDVYGYTF
-,TRBJ1-2,TRBV25-1,-,TGTGCCAGCAGTGATTTAAGGAGGGACAACCGACATAACTATGGCTACACCTTC,CASSDLRRDNRHNYGYTF
-,TRBJ1-2,TRBV6-5,-,TGTGCCAGCATATCAGCAGGGGCCGCTTCCTATGGCTACACCTTC,CASISAGAASYGYTF
-,TRBJ2-7,TRBV7-2,-,TGTGCCAGCAGCCGGGCCCACGAGCAGTACTTC,CASSRAHEQYF
-,TRBJ2-7,TRBV7-9,-,TGTGCCAGCAGCTGGCAGGTGGGCAGGGTTCCCTACGAGCAGTACTTC,CASSWQVGRVPYEQYF
-,TRBJ2-7,TRBV30,-,TGTGCCTGGAGTTTTAACTACGAGCAGTACTTC,CAWSFNYEQYF
TRBD1,TRBJ2-7,TRBV7-8,-,TGTGCCAGCAGCTGGACAGGGGGCGAATTTAAGTACTTC,CASSWTGGEFKYF
TRBD1,TRBJ1-1,TRBV5-4,few,TGTGCCAGCAGACTCGTTGGCAGGGGGCAGGCTGAAGCTTTCTTT,CASRLVGRGQAEAFF
-,TRBJ2-7,TRBV10-3,-,TGTGCCATCAGTGACGGGACGGCGCTCTCCTACGAGCAGTACTTC,CAISDGTALSYEQYF
-,TRBJ2-5,TRBV18,-,TGTGCCAGCTCAGGACAGTACGAGGGAGAGACCCAGTACTTC,CASSGQYEGETQYF
-,TRBJ1-1,TRBV9,-,TGTGCCAGCAGCAACACGGGGCTCCCGAACACTGAAGCTTTCTTT,CASSNTGLPNTEAFF
-,TRBJ1-2,TRBV7-9,few,TGTGCCAGCAACGGACAGTTCCCTGGGGATGGCTACACCTTC,CASNGQFPGDGYTF
-,TRBJ1-1,TRBV29-1,-,TGCAGCGCTGCGGTTATGAACACTGAAGCTTTCTTT,CSAAVMNTEAFF
-,TRBJ2-7,TRBV29-1,-,TGCAGCGTTGAAGATCGGACTTCAACCTACGAGCAGTACTTC,CSVEDRTSTYEQYF
-,TRBJ1-5,TRBV2,-,TGTGCCAGCAAATGGACGGATAACAATCAGCCCCAGCATTTT,CASKWTDNNQPQHF
-,TRBJ2-5,TRBV2,many,TGTGCCAGCAGTGCGATCCTGGATCAAGAGACCCAGTACTTC,CASSAILDQETQYF
-,TRBJ1-1,TRBV11-2,-,TGTGCCAGCAGCTTAGATCCCGAGGGAAAAGCTTTCTTT,CASSLDPEGKAFF
-,TRBJ1-1,TRBV4-2,-,TGTGCCAGCAGCCTACACGTCGAGGTAAGGAACACTGAAGCTTTCTTT,CASSLHVEVRNTEAFF
-,TRBJ2-2,TRBV7-9,-,TGTGCCAGCAGCTTACTAGGATTCACCGGGGAGCTGTTTTTT,CASSLLGFTGELFF
-,TRBJ2-7,TRBV11-3,-,TGTGCCAGCAGCTTGCACAGGGATGGGTACGAGCAGTACTTC,CASSLHRDGYEQYF
TRBD2,TRBJ2-5,TRBV30,-,TGTGCCTATACGGGTAGCGGGCAGACCCAGTACTTC,CAYTGSGQTQYF
-,TRBJ1-2,TRBV5-1,-,TGCGCCAGCAGCTTGAAACAGGACTTGGGCTACACCTTC,CASSLKQDLGYTF
TRBD1,TRBJ1-1,TRBV28,few,TGTGCCAGCAGTGCCGCCGGGACAGGGAACACTGAAGCTTTCTTT,CASSAAGTGNTEAFF
-,TRBJ2-5,TRBV7-9,-,TGTGCCAGCAGCGCGACGTGGACGCAAGTCCAAGAGACCCAGTACTTC,CASSATWTQVQETQYF
TRBD1,TRBJ1-2,TRBV5-1,few,TGCGCCAGCAGTACGGGACAGTGGCCCTATGGCTACACCTTC,CASSTGQWPYGYTF
TRBD1,TRBJ1-5,TRBV7-8,-,TGTGCCAGCAGCCCGACAGGGGCGGTGAGCAATCAGCCCCAGCATTTT,CASSPTGAVSNQPQHF
TRBD1,TRBJ1-5,TRBV19,-,TGTGCCTCCGGGACAGGGGTCCAGCCCCAGCATTTT,CASGTGVQPQHF
TRBD1,TRBJ1-1,TRBV30,-,TGTGCCTGGAGTCCCTGGACAGGGGGAATGAACACTGAAGCTTTCTTT,CAWSPWTGGMNTEAFF
-,TRBJ1-1,TRBV9,-,TGTGCCAGCAGCGTAGTGGGGGGGAACACTGAAGCTTTCTTT,CASSVVGGNTEAFF